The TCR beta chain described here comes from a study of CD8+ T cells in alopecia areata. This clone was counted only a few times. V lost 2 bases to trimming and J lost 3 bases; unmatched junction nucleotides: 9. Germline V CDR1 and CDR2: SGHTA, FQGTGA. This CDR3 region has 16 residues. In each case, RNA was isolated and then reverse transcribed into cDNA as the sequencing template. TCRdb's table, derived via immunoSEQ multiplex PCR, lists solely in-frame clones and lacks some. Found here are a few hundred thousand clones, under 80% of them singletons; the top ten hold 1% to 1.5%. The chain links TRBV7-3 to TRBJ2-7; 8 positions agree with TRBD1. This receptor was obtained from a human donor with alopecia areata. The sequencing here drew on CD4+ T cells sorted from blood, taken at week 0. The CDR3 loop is CASSLASTGGIYEQYF. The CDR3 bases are TGTGCCAGCAGCTTAGCTAGCACAGGGGGGATCTACGAGCAGTACTTC.